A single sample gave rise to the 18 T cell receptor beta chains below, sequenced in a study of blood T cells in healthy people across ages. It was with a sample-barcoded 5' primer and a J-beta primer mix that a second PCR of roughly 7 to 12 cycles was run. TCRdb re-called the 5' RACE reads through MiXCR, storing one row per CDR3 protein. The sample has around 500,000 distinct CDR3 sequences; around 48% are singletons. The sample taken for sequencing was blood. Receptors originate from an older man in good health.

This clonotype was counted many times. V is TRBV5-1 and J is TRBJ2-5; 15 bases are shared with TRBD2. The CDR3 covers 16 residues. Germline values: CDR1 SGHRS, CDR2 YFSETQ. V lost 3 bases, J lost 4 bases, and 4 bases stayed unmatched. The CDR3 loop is CASSSGLAGGRETQYF. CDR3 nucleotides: TGCGCCAGCAGCTCGGGACTAGCGGGGGGTAGAGAGACCCAGTACTTC.

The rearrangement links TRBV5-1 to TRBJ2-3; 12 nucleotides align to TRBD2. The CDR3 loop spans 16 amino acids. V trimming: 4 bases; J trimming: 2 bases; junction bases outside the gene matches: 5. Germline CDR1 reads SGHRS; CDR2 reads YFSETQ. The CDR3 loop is CASSPTSGRLTDTQYF. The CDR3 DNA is TGCGCCAGCAGCCCGACTAGCGGGAGACTCACAGATACGCAGTATTTT. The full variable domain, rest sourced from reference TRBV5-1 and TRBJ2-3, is KAGVTQTPRYLIKTRGQQVTLSCSPISGHRSVSWYQQTPGQGLQFLFEYFSETQRNKGNFPGRFSGRQFSNSRSEMNVSTLELGDSALYLCASSPTSGRLTDTQYFGPGTRLTVL.

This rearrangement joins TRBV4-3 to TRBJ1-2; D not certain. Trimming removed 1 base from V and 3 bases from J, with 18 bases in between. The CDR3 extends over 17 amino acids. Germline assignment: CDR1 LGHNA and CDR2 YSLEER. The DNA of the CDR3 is TGCGCCAGCAGCCAAGGCCTCACCCCAGGTAGTCACTATGGCTACACCTTC. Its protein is CASSQGLTPGSHYGYTF.

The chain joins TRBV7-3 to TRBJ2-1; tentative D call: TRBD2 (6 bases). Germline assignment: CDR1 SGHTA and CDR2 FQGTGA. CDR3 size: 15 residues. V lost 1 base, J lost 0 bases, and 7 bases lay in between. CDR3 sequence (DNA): TGTGCCAGCAGCTTAATGACTAGCTCCTACAATGAGCAGTTCTTC. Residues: CASSLMTSSYNEQFF. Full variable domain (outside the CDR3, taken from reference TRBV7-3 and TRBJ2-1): GAGVSQTPSNKVTEKGKYVELRCDPISGHTALYWYRQSLGQGPEFLIYFQGTGAADDSGLPNDRFFAVRPEGSVSTLKIQRTERGDSAVYLCASSLMTSSYNEQFFGPGTRLTVL.

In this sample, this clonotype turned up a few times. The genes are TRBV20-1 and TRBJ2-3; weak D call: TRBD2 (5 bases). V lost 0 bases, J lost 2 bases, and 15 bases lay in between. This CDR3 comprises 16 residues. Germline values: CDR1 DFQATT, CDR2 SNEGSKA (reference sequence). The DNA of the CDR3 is TGCAGTGCTAGAGATCTAGAGCGGAGGTCCACAGATACGCAGTATTTT. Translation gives CSARDLERRSTDTQYF.

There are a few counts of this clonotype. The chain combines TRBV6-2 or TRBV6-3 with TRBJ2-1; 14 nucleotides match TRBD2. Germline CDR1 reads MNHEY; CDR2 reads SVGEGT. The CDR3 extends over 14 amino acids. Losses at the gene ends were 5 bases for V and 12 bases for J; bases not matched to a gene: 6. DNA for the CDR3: TGTGCCAGCAGTCCCGGGACTAGCGGGAGTGGGCAGTTCTTC. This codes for CASSPGTSGSGQFF.

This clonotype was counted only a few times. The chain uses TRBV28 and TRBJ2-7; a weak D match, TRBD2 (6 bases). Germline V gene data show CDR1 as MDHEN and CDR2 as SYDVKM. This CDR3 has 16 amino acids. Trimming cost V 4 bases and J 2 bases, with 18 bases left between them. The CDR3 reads CASSSRFRDSPYEQYF. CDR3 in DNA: TGTGCCAGCAGTTCCCGATTCCGGGACTCCCCCTACGAGCAGTACTTC.

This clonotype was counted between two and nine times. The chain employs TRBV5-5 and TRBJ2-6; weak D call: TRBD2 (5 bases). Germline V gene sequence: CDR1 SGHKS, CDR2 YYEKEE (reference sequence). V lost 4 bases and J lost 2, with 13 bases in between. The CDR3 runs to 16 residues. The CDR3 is CASSHEHGAGANVLTF. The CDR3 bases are TGTGCCAGCAGCCACGAACACGGGGCTGGGGCCAACGTCCTGACTTTC.

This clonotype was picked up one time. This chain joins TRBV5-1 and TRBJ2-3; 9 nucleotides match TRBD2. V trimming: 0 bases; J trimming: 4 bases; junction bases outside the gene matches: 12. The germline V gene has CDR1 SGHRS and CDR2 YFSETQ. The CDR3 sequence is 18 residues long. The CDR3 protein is CASSLAGLAGYRADTQYF. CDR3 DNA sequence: TGCGCCAGCAGCTTGGCGGGGCTAGCGGGGTACCGGGCAGATACGCAGTATTTT. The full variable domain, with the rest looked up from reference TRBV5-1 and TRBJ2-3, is KAGVTQTPRYLIKTRGQQVTLSCSPISGHRSVSWYQQTPGQGLQFLFEYFSETQRNKGNFPGRFSGRQFSNSRSEMNVSTLELGDSALYLCASSLAGLAGYRADTQYFGPGTRLTVL.

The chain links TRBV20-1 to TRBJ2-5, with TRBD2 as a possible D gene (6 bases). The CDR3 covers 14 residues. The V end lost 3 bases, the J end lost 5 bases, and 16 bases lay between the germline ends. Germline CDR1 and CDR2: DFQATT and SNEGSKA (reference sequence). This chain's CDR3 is CSASKGESGETQYF. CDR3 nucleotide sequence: TGCAGTGCTAGCAAAGGGGAAAGCGGGGAGACCCAGTACTTC.

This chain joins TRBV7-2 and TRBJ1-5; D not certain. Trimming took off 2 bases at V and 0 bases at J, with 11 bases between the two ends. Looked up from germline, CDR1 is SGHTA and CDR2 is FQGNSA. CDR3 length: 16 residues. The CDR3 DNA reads TGTGCCAGCAGCTTATATCCGGCAATTAGCAATCAGCCCCAGCATTTT. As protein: CASSLYPAISNQPQHF.

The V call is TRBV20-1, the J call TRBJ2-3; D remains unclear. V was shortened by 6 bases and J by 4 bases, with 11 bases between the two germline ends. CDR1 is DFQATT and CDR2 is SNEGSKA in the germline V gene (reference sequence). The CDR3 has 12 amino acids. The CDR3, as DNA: TGCAGTGCCGCACTTACACCAGATACGCAGTATTTT. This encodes CSAALTPDTQYF.

CDR3 sequence: CASSERGDTYEQYF. CDR3 nucleotide sequence: TGTGCCAGCAGCGAGCGGGGAGATACCTACGAGCAGTACTTC. V usage is TRBV3-1 and J usage is TRBJ2-7; the match to TRBD2 covers 7 bases. This CDR3 region has 14 residues. Germline trimming cut 5 bases from V and 2 bases from J; bases unmatched to any gene: 6. CDR1 LGHDT and CDR2 YNNKEL come from the germline V gene (reference sequence).

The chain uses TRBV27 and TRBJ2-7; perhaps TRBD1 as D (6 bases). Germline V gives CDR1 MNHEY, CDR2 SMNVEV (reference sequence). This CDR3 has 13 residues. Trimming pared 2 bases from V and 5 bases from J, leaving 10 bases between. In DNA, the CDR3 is TGTGCCAGCAGTTTAACAGGGAAACACGAGCAGTACTTC. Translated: CASSLTGKHEQYF.

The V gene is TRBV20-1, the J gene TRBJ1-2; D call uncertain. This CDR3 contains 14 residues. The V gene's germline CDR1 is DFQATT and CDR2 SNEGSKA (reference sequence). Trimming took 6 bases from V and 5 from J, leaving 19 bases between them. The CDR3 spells CSAPYVQPGYGYTF. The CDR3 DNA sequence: TGCAGTGCCCCTTACGTCCAACCGGGTTATGGCTACACCTTC.

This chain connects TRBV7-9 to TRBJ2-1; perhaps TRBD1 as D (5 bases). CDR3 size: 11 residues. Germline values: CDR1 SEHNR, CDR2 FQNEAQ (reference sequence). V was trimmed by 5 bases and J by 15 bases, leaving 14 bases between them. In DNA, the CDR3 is TGTGCCAGCAGCATCCAGGGCACTCTGTTCTTC. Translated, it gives CASSIQGTLFF.

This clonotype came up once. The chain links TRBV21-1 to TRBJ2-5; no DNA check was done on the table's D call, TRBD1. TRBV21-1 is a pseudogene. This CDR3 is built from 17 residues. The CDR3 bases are TGTGCCAGTCTTACTAAACCGGGACGGCTGTACCAAGAGACCCAGTACTTC. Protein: CASLTKPGRLYQETQYF.

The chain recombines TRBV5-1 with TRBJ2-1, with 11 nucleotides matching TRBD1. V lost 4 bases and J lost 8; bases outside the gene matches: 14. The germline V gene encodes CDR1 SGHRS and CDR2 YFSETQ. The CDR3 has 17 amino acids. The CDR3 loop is CASSLSHGTGGFYEQFF. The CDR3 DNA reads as TGCGCCAGCAGCCTCAGCCATGGGACAGGGGGATTCTATGAGCAGTTCTTC.